The rows below give T cell receptor beta chains drawn from one sample of a study of breast tumors, draining lymph nodes, adjacent tissues. TCRdb reprocessed the multiplex PCR reads via MiXCR and lists one record per CDR3 protein. Counted here are tens of thousands of distinct CDR3 sequences, over 55% occurring once; the ten biggest clones make up 15% to 20%. Sequenced input: breast tumor tissue. These receptors all come from a female donor with breast cancer. Some clones in this sample may be carry-over from other donors' samples. Both conserved end residues are part of each CDR3. A D gene is named only where the DNA matches it firmly. A clone size is listed for some rows: how often the clone was seen (once, few, many), or a class if it is expanded.

TRBJ2-7,NA,TRBV12-3/TRBV12-4,NA,TGTGCCAGCAGTCCCCTTTTGGGACCGTACTCCTACGAGCAGTACTTC,CASSPLLGPYSYEQYF
TRBJ2-3,TRBD1,TRBV6-1,many,TGTGCCAGCAGTCCCTCGGAGACAGGGGGGACAGATACGCAGTATTTT,CASSPSETGGTDTQYF
TRBJ2-7,TRBD1,TRBV5-5,NA,TGTGCCAGCAGCTTCTACTCACCGGGACAGGGTATCTACGAGCAGTACTTC,CASSFYSPGQGIYEQYF
TRBJ2-1,NA,TRBV20-1,NA,TGCAGTGCTAGGGCCGACAATGAGCAGTTCTTC,CSARADNEQFF
TRBJ2-2,TRBD1,TRBV24-1,NA,TGTGCCACCAGTGTTACAGGGGTCGATACCGGGGAGCTGTTTTTT,CATSVTGVDTGELFF
TRBJ2-1,TRBD2,TRBV20-1,NA,TGCAGTGCTATGTGGACTAGCGGGAGGGCCCAATGGGGAAATGAGCAGTTCTTC,CSAMWTSGRAQWGNEQFF
TRBJ1-2,TRBD1,TRBV7-9,NA,TGTGCCAGCAGCCCGACAGGGGGCGATGACTACACCTTC,CASSPTGGDDYTF
TRBJ1-3,NA,TRBV20-1,few,TGCAGTGCACCCTCTACCTCTGGAAACACCATATATTTT,CSAPSTSGNTIYF
TRBJ2-7,TRBD2,TRBV7-2,medium-sized,TGTGCCAGCAGCTTAGCGTCTAGCGGGTTATCCTACGAGCAGTACTTC,CASSLASSGLSYEQYF
TRBJ2-3,NA,TRBV20-1,NA,TGCAGTGCTAGATCTTCAGGGGGGAGGAGGTACAATGAGCAGTATTTT,CSARSSGGRRYNEQYF
TRBJ2-3,TRBD1,TRBV9,once,TGTGCCAGCAGCCCTAGGACAGGGAGGACAGATACGCAGTATTTT,CASSPRTGRTDTQYF
TRBJ1-5,NA,TRBV6-2/TRBV6-3,many,TGTGCCAGCAGTTACAGAACAGGGACAAATCAGCCCCAGCATTTT,CASSYRTGTNQPQHF
TRBJ1-6,NA,TRBV11-2,NA,TGTGCCAGCAGCCGCACAGGGAATGATTCACCCCTCCACTTT,CASSRTGNDSPLHF
TRBJ2-5,TRBD1,TRBV7-9,NA,TGTGCCAGCAGCTACCCGACAGGGGGGTGGGGACAGGAGACCCAGTACTTC,CASSYPTGGWGQETQYF
TRBJ1-6,NA,TRBV9,NA,TGTGCCAGCAGCGTAGCCAGGGGAGGGAATTCACCCCTCCACTTT,CASSVARGGNSPLHF
TRBJ1-5,TRBD1,TRBV24-1,NA,TGTGCCACCAGTGACATTGAAGAACGGACAGGGGGCCCATGCAATCAGCCCCAGCATTTT,CATSDIEERTGGPCNQPQHF
TRBJ2-7,TRBD1,TRBV12-5,medium-sized,TGTGCTAGTGGTTTCGACAGGGGCTACGAGCAGTACTTC,CASGFDRGYEQYF
TRBJ2-2,TRBD1,TRBV7-9,once,TGTGCCAGCAGTTTGACAGGGGTAACCGGGGAGCTGTTTTTT,CASSLTGVTGELFF
TRBJ2-7,NA,TRBV7-2,NA,TGTGCCAGCGGACTCGCGCTGGAGCAGTACTTC,CASGLALEQYF
TRBJ2-7,NA,TRBV5-8,NA,TGTGCCAGCAGCCCCGAGGTTCGGACTGCATCCTACGAGCAGTGCTTC,CASSPEVRTASYEQCF
TRBJ1-1,NA,TRBV15,many,TGTGCCACCAGCAGAGATTCATGGGGAAGCAACACTGAAGCTTTCTTT,CATSRDSWGSNTEAFF
TRBJ2-5,TRBD2,TRBV12-3/TRBV12-4,NA,TGTGCCAGCAGTTTCCGGCGGGAGGGTTGGGAGACCCAGCACTTC,CASSFRREGWETQHF
TRBJ2-7,TRBD1,TRBV2,NA,TGTGCCAGCAGTGAATGGGACAGCTACGAGCAGTACTTC,CASSEWDSYEQYF
TRBJ2-7,TRBD2,TRBV2,NA,TGTGCCAGCAGTGAGGGGGTAGCGGGAGGGAGTGAGCAGTACTTC,CASSEGVAGGSEQYF
TRBJ2-3,NA,TRBV25-1,NA,TGTGCCAGCAGTACCTCTGCGAAGCCGGCAGATACGCAGTATTTT,CASSTSAKPADTQYF